The 20 T cell receptor beta chains below were found in one sample sequenced in a study of blood T cells in healthy people across ages (dated by TCRdb to the mid-2010s). Library prep was done by 5' RACE. Sequencing relied on an Illumina HiSeq 2500. A second PCR of roughly 6 to 11 cycles was run with a J-beta primer mix and a sample-barcoded 5' primer. TCRdb cleaned the public reads at Q25 with fastp, built clones with MiXCR and kept in-frame beta chains. When rows share a CDR3 protein, they turn into one entry using the most common DNA and genes. Within this sample are around 1.1 million distinct CDR3 sequences, with roughly two fifths of them counted one time only. Together, the top ten hold about an eighth of the sample. Sequenced sample: blood. The receptors were sampled from a young man in good health.

V usage is TRBV12-5 and J usage is TRBJ1-4; a possible D gene is TRBD1 (6 bases). There are 14 residues in the CDR3. The V end was cut by 2 bases, the J end by 5 bases, with 9 bases between. Germline V gives CDR1 LGHNT, CDR2 FRNRAP. The CDR3 DNA is TGTGCTAGTGGTTTGCTAGACAGGAATGAAAAACTGTTTTTT. Its translation: CASGLLDRNEKLFF.

This chain links TRBV7-9 with TRBJ2-3, with D possibly being TRBD1 (6 bases). The germline V and J ends were trimmed by 0 bases and 6 bases, with 22 bases remaining between them. Germline V lookup: CDR1 SEHNR, CDR2 FQNEAQ (reference sequence). This CDR3 spans 18 amino acids. The CDR3 region is CASSLAPWGQYLGDTQYF. DNA for the CDR3: TGTGCCAGCAGCTTAGCTCCTTGGGGGCAGTACCTTGGGGATACGCAGTATTTT.

The V call is TRBV14, the J call TRBJ1-2; no clear D gene. The CDR3 is 15 residues long. Per the germline V gene, CDR1 is SGHDN and CDR2 is FVKESK. V was shortened by 0 bases and J by 3 bases, with 11 bases between the two germline ends. CDR3: CASSQERTSYYGYTF. The DNA of the CDR3 is TGTGCCAGCAGCCAAGAAAGGACCAGCTACTATGGCTACACCTTC.

This clonotype showed up many times. In nucleotides, the CDR3 is TGTGCTAGTGGTTTGAACAGGGTGAACACCGGGGAGCTGTTTTTT. Protein: CASGLNRVNTGELFF. The genes are TRBV12-5 and TRBJ2-2, with a possible D match to TRBD1 (6 bases). V dropped 2 bases and J dropped 1 base, with 8 bases sitting between them. Germline V gene sequence: CDR1 LGHNT, CDR2 FRNRAP. CDR3 size: 15 residues.

This clonotype was recorded a few times. The chain has TRBV5-1 and TRBJ2-3, with 9 nucleotides matching TRBD2. The germline CDR1 and CDR2 sequences are SGHRS and YFSETQ. CDR3 length: 16 residues. With 7 bases clipped from V and 2 bases from J, the junction kept 11 bases outside the gene matches. As DNA, the CDR3 is TGCGCCAGCCGACCTAGCGGGGATACCTACACAGATACGCAGTATTTT. Encoded protein: CASRPSGDTYTDTQYF.

V is TRBV10-3 and J is TRBJ2-1; no reliable D call. This CDR3 contains 13 residues. V was shortened by 4 bases and J by 5 bases, with 9 bases between the two germline ends. From germline, CDR1 is ENHRY and CDR2 SYGVKD. CDR3 coding DNA: TGTGCCATCAGTGCGGGTTACAACAATGAGCAGTTCTTC. Translated, it gives CAISAGYNNEQFF.

Note on this clonotype: A much larger clonotype is one base distant, so this may be a read error. The V and J genes are TRBV5-1 and TRBJ2-1, with a possible D match to TRBD2 (5 bases). V was clipped by 2 bases and J by 10 bases, with 19 bases between them. The CDR3 contains 15 residues. Looked up from germline, CDR1 is SGHRS and CDR2 is YFSETQ. The CDR3 DNA sequence: TGCGCCAGCAGCTTAGACGGGATGTGGACCTACGAGCAGTTCTTC. Protein product: CASSLDGMWTYEQFF.

This clonotype has more than one count but fewer than ten. V and J are TRBV6-2 or TRBV6-3 and TRBJ2-7; perhaps TRBD1 as D (5 bases). CDR1 is MNHEY, CDR2 SVGEGT, per germline. The CDR3 runs 16 residues. Trimming left V 5 bases short and J 1 base short, with 18 bases between. The CDR3 loop reads CASSPWGLPSSYEQYF. The DNA for the CDR3 is TGTGCCAGCAGTCCCTGGGGCCTACCGTCTTCCTACGAGCAGTACTTC.

The rearrangement links TRBV14 to TRBJ1-1; D is perhaps TRBD1 (6 bases). CDR3 size: 19 residues. Germline loops: CDR1 SGHDN, CDR2 FVKESK. V lost 0 bases and J lost 0, with 20 bases in between. As DNA, the CDR3 is TGTGCCAGCAGCCAAGATTTGCGGGTCCAGGGGCCCATGAACACTGAAGCTTTCTTT. It translates to CASSQDLRVQGPMNTEAFF.

This clonotype was counted only a few times. The chain employs TRBV21-1 and TRBJ1-2; the table's D call TRBD1 went unverified against the DNA. TRBV21-1 is shown as a pseudogene. The CDR3 spans 17 residues. CDR3 residues: CASSPMGGGQKLYGYTF. The DNA of the CDR3 is TGTGCCAGCAGTCCCATGGGGGGGGGACAAAAGCTCTATGGCTACACCTTC.

This sequence joins TRBV7-2 and TRBJ2-4, with D tentatively TRBD2 (6 bases). V was clipped by 5 bases and J by 1 base, with 15 bases between them. There are 16 residues in the CDR3. Germline V gene data show CDR1 as SGHTA and CDR2 as FQGNSA. CDR3 sequence reads: CASSPERVSAKNIQYF. The CDR3 nucleotides are TGTGCCAGCAGCCCAGAGCGGGTTTCGGCCAAAAACATTCAGTACTTC.

This clonotype was observed a few times. The chain links TRBV7-9 to TRBJ2-7; D is uncertain. The CDR3 contains 15 residues. CDR1 and CDR2 (germline): SEHNR, FQNEAQ (reference sequence). With 6 bases removed from V and 0 bases from J, the gap between germline ends came to 15 bases. In DNA, the CDR3 is TGTGCCAGCAGTCTTAGGTCCAGGTACTCCTACGAGCAGTACTTC. Its translation is CASSLRSRYSYEQYF. Using reference TRBV7-9 and TRBJ2-7 for the parts outside the CDR3, the full variable domain is DTGVSQNPRHKITKRGQNVTFRCDPISEHNRLYWYRQTLGQGPEFLTYFQNEAQLEKSRLLSDRFSAERPKGSFSTLEIQRTEQGDSAMYLCASSLRSRYSYEQYFGPGTRLTVT.

There are a few counts of this clonotype. This chain connects TRBV5-1 to TRBJ1-5; D gene unclear. Deletions cut 4 bases from V and 0 bases from J, with 11 bases between. This CDR3 spans 15 amino acids. In germline, CDR1 is SGHRS, CDR2 YFSETQ. The CDR3 coding sequence is TGCGCCAGCAGCCACGGACCGTATAGCAATCAGCCCCAGCATTTT. It encodes CASSHGPYSNQPQHF. Filled out from reference TRBV5-1 and TRBJ1-5, the complete variable domain reads KAGVTQTPRYLIKTRGQQVTLSCSPISGHRSVSWYQQTPGQGLQFLFEYFSETQRNKGNFPGRFSGRQFSNSRSEMNVSTLELGDSALYLCASSHGPYSNQPQHFGDGTRLSIL.

The chain links TRBV5-1 to TRBJ2-2; the match to TRBD2 covers 8 bases. The length of the CDR3 is 12 residues. Germline V gene sequence: CDR1 SGHRS, CDR2 YFSETQ. The V segment lost 10 bases and the J segment 7 bases; nucleotides outside the gene matches: 6. The CDR3 nucleotides read TGCGCCTGCGGGGGGATCGGCGGGGAGCTGTTTTTT. Translated, it gives CACGGIGGELFF.

V is TRBV7-9 and J is TRBJ2-2, with D tentatively TRBD1 (6 bases). The ends were cut back, 5 bases at V and 5 bases at J, with 15 bases in the middle. The germline CDR1 and CDR2 sequences are SEHNR and FQNEAQ (reference sequence). The CDR3 is 15 amino acids. The CDR3 nucleotides are TGTGCCAGCAGCCAGGTGGGACAACCAACCGGGGAGCTGTTTTTT. Residues: CASSQVGQPTGELFF.

V gene TRBV6-5 combines with J gene TRBJ2-2; 9 nucleotides line up with TRBD1. The CDR3 is 16 residues long. CDR1 MNHEY and CDR2 SVGAGI come from the germline V gene. V trimming: 0 bases; J trimming: 9 bases; junction bases outside the gene matches: 8. The CDR3 region is CASSYSFRDRARELFF. The CDR3, as DNA: TGTGCCAGCAGTTACTCATTCCGGGACAGGGCACGGGAGCTGTTTTTT.

The CDR3 sequence: CATYLGRAFF. CDR3 nucleotides: TGTGCAACTTACCTCGGCCGAGCTTTCTTT. This chain links TRBV19 with TRBJ1-1, with D uncertain. Germline lookup yields CDR1 LNHDA and CDR2 SQIVND (reference sequence). CDR3 size: 10 residues.

This clonotype was found once. V and J are TRBV20-1 and TRBJ1-1, with TRBD1 as a possible D gene (6 bases). Germline V CDR1 and CDR2: DFQATT, SNEGSKA (reference sequence). V lost 3 bases and J 8 bases, leaving 16 bases between the germline ends. The CDR3 is 13 amino acids. In DNA, the CDR3 is TGCAGTGCTAGTAGGCAGGGGAGATTAGAAGCTTTCTTT. Encoded protein: CSASRQGRLEAFF.

V gene TRBV4-1 combines with J gene TRBJ1-4, with D unclear. This CDR3 contains 15 residues. Germline V gene sequence: CDR1 MGHRA, CDR2 YSYEKL. Deletions cut 1 base from V and 0 bases from J, with 6 bases between. CDR3 in DNA: TGCGCCAGCAGCCAAGTTGGGGCAACTAATGAAAAACTGTTTTTT. It specifies CASSQVGATNEKLFF.

The chain has TRBV6-1 and TRBJ1-1, with no clear D. The CDR3 runs 14 residues. Germline V gene data show CDR1 as MNHNS and CDR2 as SASEGT. The CDR3 bases are TGTCCGCCCGAAGTGAGCGGGAAGAACACTGAAGCTTTCTTT. Translation gives CPPEVSGKNTEAFF.